This is a list of T cell receptor beta chains from one sample in a study of CD4+ T cells in melanoma. Generated by immunoSEQ multiplex PCR, the TCRdb table keeps only in-frame clones and is missing some. The repertoire includes about 13,000 clones, around 68% of them detected once, and 18% sits in the top ten. Sequenced input: cells from a culture (not recorded whether cultured in vitro). All receptors derive from a human donor with melanoma. CDR3s include the opening cysteine and the closing phenylalanine or tryptophan. The D gene is left open where the match is weak. For some rows the clone size is stated as once, few or many, or as a class when expanded; others skip it.

>TRBJ2-7|TRBD1|.|TRBV6-6
TGTGCCAGCAGTACGGGACAGTCTTGCTGCGAGCAGTACTTC
CASSTGQSCCEQYF
>TRBJ1-6|.|few|TRBV6-6
TGTGCCAGCACTAGACCTGGGGGCGTGTCACCCCTCCACTTT
CASTRPGGVSPLHF
>TRBJ1-1|.|few|TRBV11-2
TGTGCCAGCAGCTTAGTGAAGGGCTTGAACACTGAAGCTTTCTTT
CASSLVKGLNTEAFF
>TRBJ1-1|.|.|TRBV7-8
TGTGCCAGCAGCTTACGAGCGAACACTGAAGCTTTCTTT
CASSLRANTEAFF
>TRBJ1-2|.|.|TRBV27
TGTGCCAGCAGCCTACGACCCAACTATGGCTACACCTTC
CASSLRPNYGYTF
>TRBJ1-2|.|.|TRBV5-5
TGTGCCAGCAGCGCAGGGTTCTATGGCTACACCTTC
CASSAGFYGYTF
>TRBJ2-2|.|.|TRBV18
TGTGCCAGCTCCCGGCAACCGTCCGAGGGGCTGTTTTTT
CASSRQPSEGLFF
>TRBJ2-1|.|.|TRBV7-3
TGTGCCAGCAGCTTAACCGGAGTCTACAATGAGCAGTTCTTC
CASSLTGVYNEQFF
>TRBJ2-2|.|.|TRBV14
TGTGCCAGCAGCCAACTTAGACCTCTAACTAGCGGGGAGCTGTTTTTT
CASSQLRPLTSGELFF
>TRBJ2-1|.|.|TRBV5-6
TGTGCCAGCAGCTTGCAGGGGTTGGATGAGCAGTTCTTC
CASSLQGLDEQFF
>TRBJ1-5|.|few|TRBV7-2
TGTGCCAGCAGCCTACCAGACCAACAGCCCCAGCATTTT
CASSLPDQQPQHF
>TRBJ1-2|.|.|TRBV30
TGTGCCTGGCGACAGGAGGGGACGGTAAACTATGGCTACACCTTC
CAWRQEGTVNYGYTF
>TRBJ2-3|.|.|TRBV2
TGTGCCAGCAGTCTAGGGGGCACAGATACGCAGTATTTT
CASSLGGTDTQYF
>TRBJ1-5|TRBD1|.|TRBV6-4
TGTGCCAGCGGGACAGGCGGTAATCAGCCCCAGCATTTT
CASGTGGNQPQHF
>TRBJ1-1|.|.|TRBV7-8
TGTGCCAGCAACAGAGCCGGCGGGGCATACGGTGAAGCTTTCTTT
CASNRAGGAYGEAFF
>TRBJ1-1|TRBD1|few|TRBV6-6
TGTGCCAGCAGCCATTCCCGGACAGGCTTGAACACTGAAGCTTTCTTT
CASSHSRTGLNTEAFF
>TRBJ2-5|.|.|TRBV7-6
TGTGCCAGCGTTCGGGGGGCCATGTCCGAGACCCAGTACTTC
CASVRGAMSETQYF
>TRBJ2-2|.|few|TRBV7-8
TGTGCCAGCAGCCGGGGTAGCGACACCGGGGAGCTGTTTTTT
CASSRGSDTGELFF
>TRBJ1-1|.|.|TRBV30
TGTGCCTGGAGTTCAGAGCGGCAAAAAGCTTTCTTT
CAWSSERQKAFF
>TRBJ1-1|.|.|TRBV7-9
TGTGCCAGCAGCTTAAGTGGGGGCACTGAAGCTTTCTTT
CASSLSGGTEAFF
>TRBJ2-7|.|once|TRBV5-4
TGTGCCAGCAGCGCGGCTAGGGACACGTCCTACGAGCAGTACTTC
CASSAARDTSYEQYF
>TRBJ2-2|TRBD2|.|TRBV7-2
TGTGCCAGCAGCTCGGGACTAGCGGGGCCCACCGGGGAGCTGTTTTTT
CASSSGLAGPTGELFF
>TRBJ1-1|.|.|TRBV6-1
TGTGCCAGCAGTCGCCAAGATTACACTGAAGCTTTCTTT
CASSRQDYTEAFF
>TRBJ2-3|.|.|TRBV7-3
TGTGCCAGCAGCTTAGCGCGGACAGATACGCAGTATTTT
CASSLARTDTQYF
>TRBJ2-7|.|.|TRBV2
TGTGCCAGCAGTGGCAGACTGTACGAGCAGTACTTC
CASSGRLYEQYF
>TRBJ2-4|TRBD2|once|TRBV5-1
TGCGCCAGCAGCCCCATTAGCGGGGGGGCTGGAGACATTCAGTACTTC
CASSPISGGAGDIQYF
>TRBJ1-1|TRBD1|.|TRBV29-1
TGCAGCGCCACGACAGGGGCCAACACTGAAGCTTTCTTT
CSATTGANTEAFF
>TRBJ2-6|.|.|TRBV4-3
TGCGCCAGCAGCCAAGCAGGGATTCACTCTGGGGCCAACGTCCTGACTTTC
CASSQAGIHSGANVLTF
>TRBJ2-3|.|.|TRBV5-4
TGTGCCAGCAGCCTACCGGGCTCCCGAGATACGCAGTATTTT
CASSLPGSRDTQYF
>TRBJ1-5|.|.|TRBV6-5
TGTGCCAGCAATTCAGGCAATCAGCCCCAGCATTTT
CASNSGNQPQHF
>TRBJ1-1|.|.|TRBV5-1
TGCGCCAGCAGCTTGGAGACGCCCAACACTGAAGCTTTCTTT
CASSLETPNTEAFF
>TRBJ1-1|.|few|TRBV30
TGTGCCTGGAGTTTGGTAACTGAAGCTTTCTTT
CAWSLVTEAFF
>TRBJ2-7|TRBD1|.|TRBV6-1
TGTGCCAGCAGCCGAACCGGGACAGGGCACGAGCAGTACTTC
CASSRTGTGHEQYF
>TRBJ2-7|.|.|TRBV29-1
TGCAGCGTTGGGGGGCAATCCCTTCCCTACGAGCAGTACTTC
CSVGGQSLPYEQYF
>TRBJ1-6|.|few|TRBV2
TGTGCCAGCAGTGATCCGGGGTCAGCGGTGGGGGCATATTCACCCCTCCACTTT
CASSDPGSAVGAYSPLHF
>TRBJ1-3|.|.|TRBV5-4
TGTGCCAGCAGCGCCCCTACAGGTTCTGGAAACACCATATATTTT
CASSAPTGSGNTIYF
>TRBJ1-1|TRBD1|.|TRBV7-3
TGTGCCAGCAGCAAGGGGGCAGGGACTGAAGCTTTCTTT
CASSKGAGTEAFF
>TRBJ2-1|.|.|TRBV11-1
TGTGCCAGCAGCTTAATGGGCAGGGGCCTCTACAATGAGCAGTTCTTC
CASSLMGRGLYNEQFF
>TRBJ2-7|TRBD1|.|TRBV27
TGTGCCAGAGTTCAGGGGACAGGGGTTAACTACGAGCAGTACTTC
CARVQGTGVNYEQYF
>TRBJ1-2|.|once|TRBV6-1
TGTGCCAGCAGTGAAGGCGGGACAACTTATGGCTACACCTTC
CASSEGGTTYGYTF
>TRBJ2-7|.|.|TRBV30
TGTGCCTGGTCCCCGGACCTGTCGCGGGAGCAGTACTTC
CAWSPDLSREQYF